This TCR beta chain was sequenced during a study of T-cell memory formation after mild COVID-19. TCRdb re-derived calls from the 5' RACE reads in MiXCR, one entry per CDR3 protein. The data hold under 300,000 distinct CDR3 sequences, with over 7% observed a single time. Germline loops: CDR1 LNHDA, CDR2 SQIVND (reference sequence). CDR3 length: 13 residues. Trimming at V came to 5 bases and at J to 10 bases, leaving 7 bases not matched to a gene. Sequenced material: PBMCs or a T cell subset sorted from them (not recorded which). The sequence was obtained from a man aged 18 to 35 who had mild COVID-19 (a few samples of this study predate the infection). Cell type and time point are not known. This chain links TRBV19 with TRBJ2-1; the match to TRBD1 covers 8 bases. The CDR3: CASSLQGVGEQFF. CDR3 in DNA: TGTGCCAGTAGTCTACAGGGGGTGGGGGAGCAGTTCTTC. Using reference TRBV19 and TRBJ2-1 for the parts outside the CDR3, the full variable domain is DGGITQSPKYLFRKEGQNVTLSCEQNLNHDAMYWYRQDPGQGLRLIYYSQIVNDFQKGDIAEGYSVSREKKESFPLTVTSAQKNPTAFYLCASSLQGVGEQFFGPGTRLTVL.